Below, 31 T cell receptor beta chains from the same sample are listed, as sequenced in a study of T cells in Graves' hyperthyroidism and ophthalmopathy. RNA transcripts were the template for amplifying TCR beta CDR3 regions. The HTBI set primed first-round TCR CDR3 RT-PCR. TCRdb reprocessed the multiplex PCR reads via MiXCR and lists one record per CDR3 protein. The sample has around 300,000 distinct CDR3 sequences; over 11% are singletons. Source material: blood. These receptors all come from a woman under 40 with Graves' hyperthyroidism.

This clonotype was observed many times. This rearrangement joins TRBV6-1 to TRBJ2-5; 9 bases map to TRBD2. With 5 bases clipped from V and 1 base from J, the junction kept 5 bases outside the gene matches. The germline CDR1 and CDR2 sequences are MNHNS and SASEGT. The CDR3 consists of 15 residues. The CDR3 DNA reads TGTGCCAGCAGTACACTAGCGGGCAGCCAAGAGACCCAGTACTTC. Translating it yields CASSTLAGSQETQYF.

This clonotype was observed many times. The rearrangement joins TRBV4-2 to TRBJ1-1; D unclear. The germline V gene encodes CDR1 LGHNA and CDR2 YNFKEQ. Trimming left V 1 base short and J 11 bases short, with 20 bases between. The CDR3 spans 15 residues. The CDR3 sequence: CASSQGSGSARKAFF. CDR3 DNA sequence: TGTGCCAGCAGCCAAGGTTCCGGTTCGGCAAGGAAGGCTTTCTTT.

In its sample, this clonotype was seen many times. The chain couples TRBV28 to TRBJ1-1; no clear D. The CDR3 is made up of 15 amino acids. Germline assignment: CDR1 MDHEN and CDR2 SYDVKM. Between the trimmed V and J ends, which lost 3 bases and 0 bases, there was a span of 11 bases. DNA for the CDR3: TGTGCCAGCAGTTTCGGAGGACGGATGAACACTGAAGCTTTCTTT. It yields the protein CASSFGGRMNTEAFF.

Many counts were recorded for this clonotype. The CDR3, as DNA: TGTGCCAGCAGCGTCGCGCAGGGGTCCTACGAGCAGTACTTC. As protein: CASSVAQGSYEQYF. This sequence joins TRBV6-2 or TRBV6-3 and TRBJ2-7; D is perhaps TRBD1 (6 bases). Germline CDR1 reads MNHEY; CDR2 reads SVGEGT. V was cut by 6 bases and J by 1 base, with 13 bases left in between. The CDR3 spans 14 residues.

This clonotype was seen more than once but under ten times. The rearrangement links TRBV20-1 to TRBJ2-2; D is unclear. Germline assignment: CDR1 DFQATT and CDR2 SNEGSKA (reference sequence). The CDR3 sequence is 14 residues long. Deletions cut 0 bases from V and 4 bases from J, with 9 bases between. CDR3 coding DNA: TGCAGTGCTAGAGATCGCCATAGCACCGGGGAGCTGTTTTTT. Its translation is CSARDRHSTGELFF.

The genes are TRBV6-2 or TRBV6-3 and TRBJ2-1, with D unclear. Germline CDR1 and CDR2: MNHEY and SVGEGT. V was clipped by 1 base and J by 8 bases, with 12 bases between them. The CDR3 consists of 14 residues. This CDR3 is CASSYFSGFDEQFF. CDR3 sequence (DNA): TGTGCCAGCAGTTACTTTAGTGGGTTCGATGAGCAGTTCTTC.

This clonotype came up many times. The J gene is TRBJ2-1, the V gene TRBV7-2; 9 bases align to TRBD1. The CDR3 extends over 14 amino acids. V was pared by 7 bases and J by 8 bases, with 9 bases of the junction left unmatched. Germline-derived CDR1 and CDR2 are SGHTA and FQGNSA. CDR3 bases: TGTGCCAGCACCCCCACAGGGGGCCGATATGAGCAGTTCTTC. It encodes CASTPTGGRYEQFF. The variable domain in full, completed from reference TRBV7-2 and TRBJ2-1, reads GAGVSQSPSNKVTEKGKDVELRCDPISGHTALYWYRQSLGQGLEFLIYFQGNSAPDKSGLPSDRFSAERTGGSVSTLTIQRTQQEDSAVYLCASTPTGGRYEQFFGPGTRLTVL.

At least ten counts were recorded for this clonotype. The chain employs TRBV12-3 or TRBV12-4 and TRBJ1-1; D is unclear. The ends were cut back, 3 bases at V and 11 bases at J, with 16 bases in the middle. CDR3 length equals 13 residues. The CDR3 coding sequence is TGTGCCAGCAGTTTGCGGGAACCAAGGTTCGCTTTCTTT. Its protein is CASSLREPRFAFF.

This clonotype has ten or more counts. The V and J genes are TRBV20-1 and TRBJ2-1; D gene uncertain. In germline, CDR1 is DFQATT, CDR2 SNEGSKA (reference sequence). CDR3 size: 10 residues. V was shortened by 5 bases and J by 7 bases, with 6 bases between the two germline ends. CDR3 coding DNA: TGCAGTGCTGGGCGGAATGAGCAGTTCTTC. Its protein is CSAGRNEQFF.

The chain joins TRBV25-1 to TRBJ2-6, with D unclear. The germline gives CDR1 MGHDK, CDR2 SYGVNS. This CDR3 is built from 16 residues. The V end was cut by 0 bases, the J end by 4 bases, with 10 bases between. The CDR3 DNA reads as TGTGCCAGCAGTGAATACACGTATTCGGGGGCCAACGTCCTGACTTTC. As protein: CASSEYTYSGANVLTF.

This clonotype was picked up many times. The J gene is TRBJ1-5, the V gene TRBV28; a possible D gene is TRBD1 (5 bases). Germline values: CDR1 MDHEN, CDR2 SYDVKM. CDR3 length: 15 amino acids. The germline V and J ends were trimmed by 3 bases and 5 bases, with 14 bases remaining between them. In nucleotides, the CDR3 is TGTGCCAGCAGTTTGTCGGGGCATAGGGATCAGCCCCAGCATTTT. Translated, it gives CASSLSGHRDQPQHF. Filled out from reference TRBV28 and TRBJ1-5, the complete variable domain reads DVKVTQSSRYLVKRTGEKVFLECVQDMDHENMFWYRQDPGLGLRLIYFSYDVKMKEKGDIPEGYSVSREKKERFSLILESASTNQTSMYLCASSLSGHRDQPQHFGDGTRLSIL.

This rearrangement joins TRBV3-1 to TRBJ1-3; possible D gene TRBD1, 5 bases. Germline V gene sequence: CDR1 LGHDT, CDR2 YNNKEL (reference sequence). V dropped 5 bases and J dropped 1 base, with 18 bases sitting between them. The CDR3 contains 17 residues. The CDR3 nucleotides read TGTGCCAGCAGCGGAGCGAGAAAAAGGGGATCTGGAAACACCATATATTTT. Translating it yields CASSGARKRGSGNTIYF.

At least ten counts were recorded for this clonotype. The rearrangement links TRBV28 to TRBJ1-2; no definite D call. The CDR3 spans 11 residues. V lost 3 bases to trimming and J lost 5 bases, with 4 bases between them. The germline V gene has CDR1 MDHEN and CDR2 SYDVKM. In nucleotides, the CDR3 is TGTGCCAGCAGTTTTGGGTATGGCTACACCTTC. Translating it yields CASSFGYGYTF.

This clonotype was detected ten times or more. V gene TRBV28 combines with J gene TRBJ2-7, with 8 bases aligning to TRBD2. The germline gives CDR1 MDHEN, CDR2 SYDVKM. This CDR3 spans 15 amino acids. Trimming at V came to 7 bases and at J to 6 bases, leaving 14 bases not matched to a gene. CDR3 nucleotide sequence: TGTGCCAGCACCGTCGGGGGGGCAGACCTTGGCGAGCAGTACTTC. It is translated as CASTVGGADLGEQYF.

V usage is TRBV28 and J usage is TRBJ2-3; 9 positions agree with TRBD2. V was pared by 8 bases and J by 3 bases, with 9 bases of the junction left unmatched. There are 15 residues in the CDR3. Germline CDR1 MDHEN, CDR2 SYDVKM. CDR3 amino acids: CASGQGGRETDTQYF. CDR3 sequence (DNA): TGTGCCAGCGGACAAGGCGGGAGGGAAACAGATACGCAGTATTTT.

This chain links TRBV7-2 with TRBJ2-2; the D gene could be TRBD1 or TRBD2 (7 bases each). V was pared by 4 bases and J by 6 bases, with 18 bases between. Per germline, CDR1 SGHTA and CDR2 FQGNSA. CDR3 length: 16 amino acids. Written as DNA, the CDR3 is TGTGCCAGCAGCTCTCATGGGAGGGGGCTTGCCGGGGAGCTGTTTTTT. Amino acids: CASSSHGRGLAGELFF.

This sequence joins TRBV6-2 or TRBV6-3 and TRBJ2-4; D might be TRBD1 (6 bases). The V end was cut by 7 bases, the J end by 5 bases, with 12 bases between. From germline, CDR1 is MNHEY and CDR2 SVGEGT. CDR3 length equals 13 residues. This CDR3 reads CASKLQGQNIQYF. The CDR3, as DNA: TGTGCCAGCAAACTACAGGGCCAAAACATTCAGTACTTC.

The rearrangement uses TRBV2 and TRBJ2-7; no clear D gene. Trimming removed 2 bases at V and 2 bases at J, with 16 bases between. The CDR3 sequence is 16 residues long. CDR1 and CDR2 (germline): SNHLY, FYNNEI. For the CDR3, the DNA is TGTGCCAGCAGTGAACCCTACAAACGGAAGACCTACGAGCAGTACTTC. This encodes CASSEPYKRKTYEQYF.

This clonotype was seen a handful of times. The chain joins TRBV6-1 to TRBJ1-5; no firm D call. Trimming removed 5 bases from V and 4 bases from J, with 12 bases in between. Germline V lookup: CDR1 MNHNS, CDR2 SASEGT. There are 14 residues in the CDR3. The CDR3 here is CASSPDGVNQPQHF. The DNA for the CDR3 is TGTGCCAGCAGTCCCGACGGTGTAAATCAGCCCCAGCATTTT.

On this clonotype: This clone may be a read error of a much larger clone one base away. V gene TRBV19 combines with J gene TRBJ2-2; 8 positions agree with TRBD1. Germline V CDR1 and CDR2: LNHDA, SQIVND (reference sequence). This CDR3 spans 16 amino acids. The CDR3 DNA follows: TGTGCCGGTAGTATTTCCCTGGGACAGGACACCGGGGAGCTGTTTTTT. This sequence encodes CAGSISLGQDTGELFF.

The chain joins TRBV6-2 or TRBV6-3 to TRBJ2-7; the D call may be TRBD1 or TRBD2 (5 bases each). V was pared by 5 bases and J by 4 bases, with 18 bases between. The germline V gene has CDR1 MNHEY and CDR2 SVGEGT. CDR3 length: 15 amino acids. The CDR3 sequence: CASSQRKGSAYEQYF. The CDR3 nucleotides read TGTGCCAGCAGTCAAAGGAAGGGGAGTGCGTACGAGCAGTACTTC.

This clonotype was counted many times. The chain carries TRBV5-1 and TRBJ1-2, with D unclear. CDR3 length: 13 amino acids. The germline V gene has CDR1 SGHRS and CDR2 YFSETQ. The V end lost 2 bases, the J end lost 2 bases, and 7 bases lay between the germline ends. Written as DNA, the CDR3 is TGCGCCAGCAGCTTCGGGGTAAACTATGGCTACACCTTC. This codes for CASSFGVNYGYTF.

The chain links TRBV7-9 to TRBJ2-7; the D call may be TRBD1 or TRBD2 (5 bases each). Germline values: CDR1 SEHNR, CDR2 FQNEAQ (reference sequence). The V and J ends lost 3 bases and 7 bases respectively, with 16 bases between them. The CDR3 has 14 residues. The CDR3 sequence is CASSFGAGTGEQYF. CDR3 coding DNA: TGTGCCAGCAGCTTCGGTGCAGGGACGGGGGAGCAGTACTTC.

The J gene is TRBJ1-6, the V gene TRBV14, with D uncertain. CDR3 length: 14 amino acids. Trimming stripped 1 base from V and 9 bases from J, with 10 bases between. Per germline, CDR1 SGHDN and CDR2 FVKESK. The CDR3 sequence: CASSQAALSSPLHF. The CDR3 DNA is TGTGCCAGCAGCCAAGCGGCGTTGAGTTCACCCCTCCACTTT. Together with reference TRBV14 and TRBJ1-6, the CDR3 gives the full variable domain: EAGVTQFPSHSVIEKGQTVTLRCDPISGHDNLYWYRRVMGKEIKFLLHFVKESKQDESGMPNNRFLAERTGGTYSTLKVQPAELEDSGVYFCASSQAALSSPLHFGNGTRLTVT.

This clonotype has more than one count but fewer than ten. The rearrangement joins TRBV14 to TRBJ1-2; a weak D match, TRBD1 (5 bases). V lost 0 bases, J lost 8 bases, and 7 bases lay in between. The CDR3 consists of 12 residues. Germline V lookup: CDR1 SGHDN, CDR2 FVKESK. CDR3 coding DNA: TGTGCCAGCAGCCAAGATCGACAGGGCTACACCTTC. Translating it yields CASSQDRQGYTF.

The sample holds many counts of this clonotype. CDR3 in DNA: TGCAGTGCTAGGGAGAGTGAAACTGAAGCTTTCTTT. It encodes CSARESETEAFF. V and J are TRBV20-1 and TRBJ1-1; D is undetermined. Germline V gene data show CDR1 as DFQATT and CDR2 as SNEGSKA (reference sequence). This CDR3 contains 12 residues. Between the trimmed V and J ends, which lost 3 bases and 5 bases, there was a span of 10 bases.

The gene calls are TRBV6-5 and TRBJ2-2, with a tentative D call TRBD2 (6 bases). V was shortened by 0 bases and J by 4 bases, with 9 bases between the two germline ends. The CDR3 length is 15 residues. Germline V gives CDR1 MNHEY, CDR2 SVGAGI. Written as DNA, the CDR3 is TGTGCCAGCAGTTACTCACTAGCTATCACCGGGGAGCTGTTTTTT. Translated: CASSYSLAITGELFF.

This clonotype was counted between two and nine times. This chain links TRBV5-4 with TRBJ2-3; no reliable D call. Between the trimmed V and J ends, which lost 0 bases and 4 bases, there was a span of 6 bases. Germline V gene sequence: CDR1 SGHNT, CDR2 YYREEE (reference sequence). The CDR3 runs 13 residues. CDR3 nucleotides: TGTGCCAGCAGCTTGGAACAGCCAGATACGCAGTATTTT. Its protein is CASSLEQPDTQYF.

This clonotype was seen ten or more times. The chain recombines TRBV11-2 with TRBJ2-2, with 10 bases fitting TRBD1. J lost 5 bases, V lost 1 base, and 10 bases had no gene match. This CDR3 region has 18 residues. Germline CDR1 reads SGHAT; CDR2 reads FQNNGV. CDR3 in amino acids: CASSLGLRQGARTGELFF. As DNA, the CDR3 is TGTGCCAGCAGCTTAGGACTGCGACAGGGGGCTAGGACCGGGGAGCTGTTTTTT.

This clonotype occurred many times. The chain employs TRBV2 and TRBJ1-6, with a tentative D call TRBD1 (5 bases). In germline, CDR1 is SNHLY, CDR2 FYNNEI. The CDR3 runs to 12 residues. V lost 3 bases and J 10 bases, leaving 7 bases between the germline ends. CDR3 in amino acids: CASSEGTSPLHF. DNA of the CDR3: TGTGCCAGCAGTGAGGGGACCTCACCCCTCCACTTT.

This clonotype was picked up many times. The rearrangement joins TRBV28 to TRBJ1-1; no reliable D call. The germline gives CDR1 MDHEN, CDR2 SYDVKM. The CDR3 is 13 amino acids. V was clipped by 5 bases and J by 8 bases, with 15 bases between them. The CDR3 region has the DNA TGTGCCAGCAGTCCACCTAACCGGCAAGAAGCTTTCTTT. Its translation is CASSPPNRQEAFF.